One and the same sample provided the 25 T cell receptor beta chains below, sequenced in a study of a mutant IDH1 vaccine in newly diagnosed glioma. Some clones are missing from TCRdb's copy, which holds only in-frame ones; the method was immunoSEQ multiplex PCR. In the table there are tens of thousands of clones, roughly nine tenths of which are singletons. These TCRs are of unknown antigen specificity. Documented time point: week 35, safety follow-up. In every dose of vaccine, 300 ug of mutant IDH1 20-mer peptide was given alongside topical imiquimod. This specimen consisted of PBMCs, obtained from a glioma patient whose treatment included an IDH1 peptide vaccine. These TCRs come from a man in his forties with glioma.

V usage is TRBV6-5 and J usage is TRBJ2-7, with no clear D. V lost 6 bases and J 3 bases, leaving 6 bases between the germline ends. This CDR3 contains 11 residues. Per germline, CDR1 MNHEY and CDR2 SVGAGI. The DNA of the CDR3 is TGTGCCAGCAGAAGGAACTACGAGCAGTACTTC. It translates to CASRRNYEQYF.

V gene TRBV14 combines with J gene TRBJ1-2, with D uncertain. This CDR3 is 11 amino acids long. Germline CDR1 and CDR2: SGHDN and FVKESK. Trimming stripped 6 bases from V and 4 bases from J, with 6 bases between. CDR3 in amino acids: CASSAGYGYTF. The CDR3 nucleotides read TGTGCCAGCAGTGCAGGCTATGGCTACACCTTC.

The V gene is TRBV27, the J gene TRBJ1-2; 8 bases are shared with TRBD1. Germline values: CDR1 MNHEY, CDR2 SMNVEV (reference sequence). V lost 5 bases, J lost 8 bases, and 7 bases stayed unmatched. The CDR3 runs to 13 residues. In DNA form, the CDR3 reads TGTGCCAGCAGTCCGCAGGGGGCGTGGGGCTACACCTTC. It yields the protein CASSPQGAWGYTF.

A few counts support this clone. V gene TRBV6-5 combines with J gene TRBJ2-7; TRBD1 might be the D (5 bases). This CDR3 contains 13 residues. V lost 6 bases to trimming and J lost 4 bases, with 13 bases between them. CDR1 MNHEY and CDR2 SVGAGI come from the germline V gene. The CDR3 reads CASRLQAWYEQYF. CDR3 in DNA: TGTGCCAGCAGGCTACAGGCTTGGTACGAGCAGTACTTC.

V is TRBV9 and J is TRBJ2-7; D ambiguous. CDR1 and CDR2 from the germline V gene are SGDLS and YYNGEE. The CDR3 is 15 residues long. V lost 0 bases, J lost 0 bases, and 10 bases lay in between. The DNA of the CDR3 is TGTGCCAGCAGCGTAGGGGCTAGAAGCTCCTACGAGCAGTACTTC. It translates to CASSVGARSSYEQYF.

This chain links TRBV14 with TRBJ2-7; tentative D call: TRBD1 (5 bases). Trimming removed 0 bases at V and 0 bases at J, with 12 bases between. This CDR3 has 16 residues. Looked up from germline, CDR1 is SGHDN and CDR2 is FVKESK. The CDR3 DNA reads TGTGCCAGCAGCCAAGATCAGGGATACTTCTCCTACGAGCAGTACTTC. This gives the protein CASSQDQGYFSYEQYF.

The rearrangement uses TRBV2 and TRBJ2-5, with D perhaps assigned TRBD1 or TRBD2 (6 bases each). The CDR3 loop spans 12 amino acids. V was shortened by 8 bases and J by 5 bases, with 12 bases between the two germline ends. The germline gives CDR1 SNHLY, CDR2 FYNNEI. This CDR3 reads CASGGGTETQYF. The CDR3 DNA follows: TGTGCCAGCGGGGGCGGGACTGAGACCCAGTACTTC. Supplemented by reference TRBV2 and TRBJ2-5, the full variable domain reads EPEVTQTPSHQVTQMGQEVILRCVPISNHLYFYWYRQILGQKVEFLVSFYNNEISEKSEIFDDQFSVERPDGSNFTLKIRSTKLEDSAMYFCASGGGTETQYFGPGTRLLVL.

The chain combines TRBV19 with TRBJ1-5, with TRBD1 matching over 7 bases. The CDR3 consists of 16 residues. The J segment lost 4 bases and the V segment lost 6 bases, leaving 12 bases of the junction unmatched. Germline CDR1 LNHDA, CDR2 SQIVND (reference sequence). The CDR3 here is CASRVGYGTVNQPQHF. The CDR3 coding sequence is TGTGCCAGTAGGGTCGGTTACGGGACAGTAAATCAGCCCCAGCATTTT. The full variable domain, completed using reference TRBV19 and TRBJ1-5, is DGGITQSPKYLFRKEGQNVTLSCEQNLNHDAMYWYRQDPGQGLRLIYYSQIVNDFQKGDIAEGYSVSREKKESFPLTVTSAQKNPTAFYLCASRVGYGTVNQPQHFGDGTRLSIL.

The chain is built from TRBV4-1 and TRBJ1-2; TRBD1 agrees at 10 bases. CDR1 and CDR2 from the germline V gene are MGHRA and YSYEKL. The CDR3 has 17 amino acids. The J segment lost 2 bases and the V segment lost 4 bases, leaving 10 bases of the junction unmatched. This chain's CDR3 is CASSPGPRDRGNYGYTF. DNA for the CDR3: TGCGCCAGCAGCCCAGGACCCCGGGACAGGGGAAACTATGGCTACACCTTC.

This clone was recorded once. The rearrangement uses TRBV27 and TRBJ1-4; D not certain. The CDR3 length is 12 residues. V shed 6 bases and J shed 8 bases, with 10 bases lying between them. The V gene's germline CDR1 is MNHEY and CDR2 SMNVEV (reference sequence). The CDR3, as DNA: TGTGCCAGCAGCAAGAATTCCGAAAAACTGTTTTTT. It translates to CASSKNSEKLFF.

The chain uses TRBV28 and TRBJ2-5, with 9 bases identical to TRBD1. With V trimmed by 3 bases and J by 4 bases, 12 bases remained unmatched. The CDR3 spans 17 residues. Per the germline V gene, CDR1 is MDHEN and CDR2 is SYDVKM. In DNA form, the CDR3 reads TGTGCCAGCAGTTTCCAAAAGACAGGGGGATTCGCAGAGACCCAGTACTTC. This sequence encodes CASSFQKTGGFAETQYF. The full variable domain, its missing parts supplied by reference TRBV28 and TRBJ2-5, is DVKVTQSSRYLVKRTGEKVFLECVQDMDHENMFWYRQDPGLGLRLIYFSYDVKMKEKGDIPEGYSVSREKKERFSLILESASTNQTSMYLCASSFQKTGGFAETQYFGPGTRLLVL.

V gene TRBV29-1 combines with J gene TRBJ1-1, with D possibly being TRBD1 (5 bases). Germline CDR1 is SQVTM and CDR2 is ANQGSEA. This CDR3 is 11 amino acids long. In DNA form, the CDR3 reads TGCGGGACCACAAGGAACACTGAAGCTTTCTTT. Residues: CGTTRNTEAFF.

As for this clone: At one end the junction does not follow the germline gene, possibly because of a read error. CDR3 in DNA: TGTGCCACCAGCAGTCCTAAGGGGACTAGCACCTCCCACGAGCAGTACTTC. It yields the protein CATSSPKGTSTSHEQYF. The chain couples TRBV15 to TRBJ2-7, with TRBD2 identical over 9 bases. This CDR3 spans 17 amino acids. Germline CDR1 reads LNHNV; CDR2 reads YYDKDF (reference sequence).

The chain links TRBV11-2 to TRBJ1-1; a possible D gene is TRBD1 (6 bases). Germline V CDR1 and CDR2: SGHAT, FQNNGV. This CDR3 has 15 amino acids. V shed 5 bases and J shed 4 bases, with 17 bases lying between them. CDR3 DNA sequence: TGTGCCAGCAGCCCCTCCTTCTCCAGGGGCACTGAAGCTTTCTTT. It is translated as CASSPSFSRGTEAFF. Variable domain in full (rest from reference TRBV11-2 and TRBJ1-1): EAGVAQSPRYKIIEKRQSVAFWCNPISGHATLYWYQQILGQGPKLLIQFQNNGVVDDSQLPKDRFSAERLKGVDSTLKIQPAKLEDSAVYLCASSPSFSRGTEAFFGQGTRLTVV.

The rearrangement joins TRBV19 to TRBJ1-5; a weak D match, TRBD1 (5 bases). The CDR3 extends over 16 amino acids. CDR1 is LNHDA, CDR2 SQIVND, per germline (reference sequence). The V and J ends lost 3 bases and 3 bases respectively, with 15 bases between them. The CDR3 region is CASSIRDGLLNQPQHF. DNA for the CDR3: TGTGCCAGTAGTATTCGGGACGGCCTACTCAATCAGCCCCAGCATTTT.

V gene TRBV5-1 combines with J gene TRBJ1-4; TRBD1 matches at 7 bases. The CDR3 covers 14 residues. The V segment lost 6 bases and the J segment 6 bases; nucleotides outside the gene matches: 8. Germline-derived CDR1 and CDR2 are SGHRS and YFSETQ. The CDR3, as DNA: TGCGCCAGCAACTCAACCGGGACAGATGAAAAACTGTTTTTT. It translates to CASNSTGTDEKLFF.

The CDR3 is CASSDPGLGANVLTF. CDR3 in DNA: TGTGCCAGCAGTGACCCGGGGCTTGGGGCCAACGTCCTGACTTTC. The gene calls are TRBV25-1 and TRBJ2-6; possibly TRBD1 or TRBD2 for D (5 bases each). This CDR3 contains 15 residues. The germline V gene encodes CDR1 MGHDK and CDR2 SYGVNS. V gave up 3 bases and J gave up 3 bases, with 9 bases separating them.

The chain combines TRBV11-3 with TRBJ2-7; D is possibly TRBD2 (7 bases). Trimming stripped 3 bases from V and 4 bases from J, with 13 bases between. Per the germline V gene, CDR1 is SGHNT and CDR2 is YENEEA. CDR3 length equals 14 residues. The CDR3 region has the DNA TGTGCCAGCAGCTTGAGAGGGGGGGGTTACGAGCAGTACTTC. This encodes CASSLRGGGYEQYF.

V usage is TRBV6-5 and J usage is TRBJ1-1; 7 bases line up with TRBD1. Germline V lookup: CDR1 MNHEY, CDR2 SVGAGI. After removal of 2 bases from V and 12 bases from J, the junction contained 6 bases not matched to a gene. CDR3 length: 12 amino acids. The CDR3 coding sequence is TGTGCCAGCAGTTACGTCCAGGGGGGTACTTTCTTT. This gives the protein CASSYVQGGTFF.

This clone was detected only once. The rearrangement links TRBV5-5 to TRBJ2-7; the match to TRBD1 covers 8 bases. V shed 0 bases and J 2 bases; nucleotides not matched to a gene: 10. This CDR3 contains 17 residues. The germline CDR1 and CDR2 sequences are SGHKS and YYEKEE (reference sequence). CDR3 sequence reads: CASSLEAGGYLTYEQYF. The DNA of the CDR3 is TGTGCCAGCAGCTTGGAGGCAGGGGGCTATCTCACCTACGAGCAGTACTTC.

The chain joins TRBV18 to TRBJ2-7; 7 bases line up with TRBD2. Germline V gene sequence: CDR1 KGHSH, CDR2 LQKENI. This CDR3 is built from 13 residues. V dropped 4 bases and J dropped 4; count of bases not matched to a gene: 4. CDR3 region: CASSLAGGYEQYF. The CDR3, as DNA: TGTGCCAGCTCACTGGCCGGGGGGTACGAGCAGTACTTC.

J is TRBJ2-7 and V is TRBV6-4, with 7 bases identical to TRBD1. The V and J ends lost 2 bases and 3 bases, in that order; junction bases with no gene match: 7. Germline assignment: CDR1 MRHNA and CDR2 SNTAGT. The CDR3 consists of 15 residues. In DNA form, the CDR3 reads TGTGCCAGCAGTGACGCCCAGGGGGAAGTCTACGAGCAGTACTTC. It yields the protein CASSDAQGEVYEQYF.

The chain combines TRBV2 with TRBJ1-1; maybe TRBD1 (5 bases). Germline CDR1 and CDR2: SNHLY and FYNNEI. V was cut by 8 bases and J by 0 bases, with 10 bases left in between. CDR3 length equals 13 residues. The CDR3 nucleotides are TGTGCCAGCGGCTGGGACCTGAACACTGAAGCTTTCTTT. Translating gives CASGWDLNTEAFF.

The CDR3 region has the DNA TGCGCCAGCACCCTGACAGGGAATGTGTTCCAGGGCTCCTACGAGCAGTACTTC. As protein: CASTLTGNVFQGSYEQYF. The chain links TRBV10-1 to TRBJ2-7; TRBD1 agrees at 7 bases. Per the germline V gene, CDR1 is WNHNN and CDR2 is SYGVQD (reference sequence). Trimming cost V 7 bases and J 0 bases; bases outside gene matches: 18. The length of the CDR3 is 18 residues.

This sequence joins TRBV6-5 and TRBJ2-5; possible D gene TRBD1, 6 bases. The length of the CDR3 is 15 residues. V was cut by 0 bases and J by 2 bases, with 10 bases left in between. Germline CDR1 and CDR2: MNHEY and SVGAGI. CDR3: CASSYSPTGQETQYF. In nucleotides, the CDR3 is TGTGCCAGCAGTTACTCCCCCACAGGGCAAGAGACCCAGTACTTC.